These 5 T cell receptor beta chains came from one sample sequenced in a study of T cell responses to AZD1222 COVID-19 vaccine. The data were produced by immunoSEQ multiplex PCR, yet TCRdb's version contains in-frame clones alone and is incomplete. This table has approximately 80,000 clones, 80% to 90% appearing once. The source material was peripheral blood, sampled 28 days after the second AZD1222 dose. Receptor source: an adult who received the AZD1222 COVID-19 vaccine.

The sample holds one count of this clone. The chain combines TRBV5-4 with TRBJ1-2; no reliable D call. Germline CDR1 SGHNT, CDR2 YYREEE (reference sequence). The CDR3 contains 17 residues. V was pared by 4 bases and J by 2 bases, with 21 bases between. CDR3 amino acids: CASSPDPTQSLNYGYTF. Written as DNA, the CDR3 is TGTGCCAGCAGCCCGGACCCGACCCAGTCTTTGAACTATGGCTACACCTTC.

The J gene is TRBJ2-7, the V gene TRBV18; D may correspond to TRBD1 or TRBD2 (5 bases each). Trimming took off 3 bases at V and 6 bases at J, with 12 bases between the two ends. There are 13 residues in the CDR3. Germline CDR1 reads KGHSH; CDR2 reads LQKENI. CDR3 amino acids: CASSPSGPAEQYF. The CDR3 region has the DNA TGTGCCAGCTCACCCTCGGGGCCGGCCGAGCAGTACTTC. The full variable domain, with the rest looked up from reference TRBV18 and TRBJ2-7, is NAGVMQNPRHLVRRRGQEARLRCSPMKGHSHVYWYRQLPEEGLKFMVYLQKENIIDESGMPKERFSAEFPKEGPSILRIQQVVRGDSAAYFCASSPSGPAEQYFGPGTRLTVT.

Here the CDR3 reads CAWSVGQVYGYTF. The CDR3 DNA reads as TGTGCCTGGAGTGTAGGGCAGGTCTATGGCTACACCTTC. The genes are TRBV30 and TRBJ1-2, with D unclear. Germline V gives CDR1 GTSNPN, CDR2 SVGIG (reference sequence). V lost 0 bases to trimming and J lost 4 bases, with 9 bases between them. This CDR3 comprises 13 residues.

This rearrangement joins TRBV5-1 to TRBJ2-7; D is ambiguous. V was trimmed by 7 bases and J by 0 bases, leaving 20 bases between them. The germline CDR1 and CDR2 sequences are SGHRS and YFSETQ. CDR3 length: 16 residues. The CDR3 coding sequence is TGCGCCAGCCGCCAGGACGCTTCCCCTTCCTCCTACGAGCAGTACTTC. It encodes CASRQDASPSSYEQYF. The full variable domain, its missing parts supplied by reference TRBV5-1 and TRBJ2-7, is KAGVTQTPRYLIKTRGQQVTLSCSPISGHRSVSWYQQTPGQGLQFLFEYFSETQRNKGNFPGRFSGRQFSNSRSEMNVSTLELGDSALYLCASRQDASPSSYEQYFGPGTRLTVT.

The genes are TRBV4-1 and TRBJ2-1, with 8 positions matching TRBD2. The V and J ends lost 1 base and 3 bases, in that order; junction bases with no gene match: 5. This CDR3 contains 16 residues. Germline V lookup: CDR1 MGHRA, CDR2 YSYEKL. The CDR3 DNA sequence: TGCGCCAGCAGCCAAGGGTCGAGCGGGGGCTACAATGAGCAGTTCTTC. Protein product: CASSQGSSGGYNEQFF.